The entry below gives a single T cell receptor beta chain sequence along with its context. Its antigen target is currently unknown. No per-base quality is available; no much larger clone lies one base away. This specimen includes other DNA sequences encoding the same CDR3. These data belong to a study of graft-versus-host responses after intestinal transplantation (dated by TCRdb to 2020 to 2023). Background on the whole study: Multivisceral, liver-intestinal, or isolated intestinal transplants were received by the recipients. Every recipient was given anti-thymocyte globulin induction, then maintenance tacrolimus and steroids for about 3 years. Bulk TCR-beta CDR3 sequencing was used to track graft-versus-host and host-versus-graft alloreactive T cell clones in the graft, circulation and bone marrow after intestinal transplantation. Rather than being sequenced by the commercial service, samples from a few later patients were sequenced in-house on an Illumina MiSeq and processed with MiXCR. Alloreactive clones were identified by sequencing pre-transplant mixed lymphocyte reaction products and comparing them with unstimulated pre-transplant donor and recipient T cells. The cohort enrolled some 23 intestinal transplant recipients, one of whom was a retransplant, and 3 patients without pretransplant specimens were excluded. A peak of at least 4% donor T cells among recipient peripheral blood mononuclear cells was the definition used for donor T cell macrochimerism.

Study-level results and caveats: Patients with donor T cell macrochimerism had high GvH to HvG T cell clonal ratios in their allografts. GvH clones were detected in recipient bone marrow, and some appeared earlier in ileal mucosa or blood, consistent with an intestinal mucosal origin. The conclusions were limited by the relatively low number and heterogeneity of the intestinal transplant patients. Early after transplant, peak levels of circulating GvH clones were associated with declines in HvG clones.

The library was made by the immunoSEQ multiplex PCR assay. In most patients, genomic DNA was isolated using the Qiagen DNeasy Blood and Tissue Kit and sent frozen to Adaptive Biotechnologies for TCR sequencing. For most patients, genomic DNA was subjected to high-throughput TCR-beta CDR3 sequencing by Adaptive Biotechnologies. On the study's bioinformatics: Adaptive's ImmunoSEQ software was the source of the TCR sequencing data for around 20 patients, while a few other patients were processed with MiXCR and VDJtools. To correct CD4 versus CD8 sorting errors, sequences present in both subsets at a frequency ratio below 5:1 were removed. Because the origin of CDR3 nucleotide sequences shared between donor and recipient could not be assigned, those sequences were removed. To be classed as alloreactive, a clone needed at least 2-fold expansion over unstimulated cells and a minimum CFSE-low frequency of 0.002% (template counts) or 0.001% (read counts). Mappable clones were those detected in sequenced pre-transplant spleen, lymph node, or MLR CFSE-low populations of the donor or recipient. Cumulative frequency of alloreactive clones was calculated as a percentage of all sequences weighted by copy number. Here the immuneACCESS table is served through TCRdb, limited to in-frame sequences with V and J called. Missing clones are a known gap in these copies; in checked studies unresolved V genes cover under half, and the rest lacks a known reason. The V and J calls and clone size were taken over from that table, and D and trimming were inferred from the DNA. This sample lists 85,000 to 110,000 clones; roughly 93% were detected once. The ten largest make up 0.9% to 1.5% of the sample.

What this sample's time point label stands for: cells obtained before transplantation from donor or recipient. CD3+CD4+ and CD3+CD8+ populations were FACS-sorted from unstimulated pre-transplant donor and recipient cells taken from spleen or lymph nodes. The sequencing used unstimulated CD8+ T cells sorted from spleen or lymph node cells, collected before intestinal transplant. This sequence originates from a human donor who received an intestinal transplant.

The nucleotide sequence reads as follows: TGTGCCAGCAGCGTAGGGGGGGGAGGCTACAATGAGCAGTTCTTC. The resulting protein is CASSVGGGGYNEQFF. The chain couples TRBV9 to TRBJ2-1; 7 of the junction bases match TRBD2. Trimming removed 0 bases from V and 3 bases from J; the gene matches leave 3 bases unexplained. Counted from cysteine to phenylalanine, this CDR3 has 15 amino acids. The only DNA kept is the CDR3, 45 bases in frame from the first base. CDR1 and CDR2, looked up from the germline V gene, are SGDLS and YYNGEE.